This T cell receptor (beta chain) was documented in a study of CD8+CD57+ T cells in acquired aplastic anemia. Study observations and caveats: Patients had around 30 CD8+ CDR3 sequences in common with controls (the shared set).

CD8+CD57+ cell expansion had been shown by flow cytometry in patients chosen for sequencing. The diagnosis in all patients was severe acquired aplastic anemia. For this clonotype: Its antigen remains unknown.

Investigators profiled TCR beta VDJ and CDR3 from genomic DNA template. Via MiXCR, TCRdb re-called the reads, giving one row per CDR3 protein. Of more than 250,000 distinct CDR3 sequences listed, approximately 86% are singletons. Material: sorted CD4+, CD8+, or CD8+CD57+ T cells (not recorded which) from PBMCs. The source of this sequence is a human donor with aplastic anemia.

The CDR3 loop reads CATSRGRGEKLFF. The CDR3 DNA sequence: TGTGCCACCAGCAGAGGTCGGGGGGAAAAACTGTTTTTT. V is TRBV15 and J is TRBJ1-4; possible D gene TRBD1, 5 bases. The V end was cut by 1 base, the J end by 8 bases, with 8 bases between. The germline gives CDR1 LNHNV, CDR2 YYDKDF (reference sequence). The CDR3 loop spans 13 amino acids.